The 2 T cell receptor beta chains given below trace back to one sample, sequenced in a study of Graves' ophthalmopathy and Graves' hyperthyroidism. As the template, RNA transcripts were used to amplify TCR beta CDR3 regions. Second-round multiplex PCR came after first-round RT-PCR with HTBI primers. TCRdb called the multiplex PCR reads again in MiXCR, with one record for every CDR3 protein. This sample yields a few hundred thousand distinct CDR3 sequences, of which around 20% are seen a single time; roughly 1.5% belongs to the top ten. Sequencing used peripheral blood. These receptors were taken from a woman under 30 with Graves' ophthalmopathy.

V gene TRBV13 combines with J gene TRBJ1-1; D gene unclear. Germline V gives CDR1 PRHDT, CDR2 FYEKMQ (reference sequence). The CDR3 is 12 residues long. The V gene lost 3 bases and the J gene lost 7 bases, with 9 bases spanning the gap. The DNA of the CDR3 is TGTGCCAGCAGCTTTGGGAGGGTTGAAGCTTTCTTT. Translated, it gives CASSFGRVEAFF.

This clonotype came up many times. This chain joins TRBV20-1 and TRBJ1-1; maybe TRBD1 (6 bases). The V end lost 5 bases, the J end lost 1 base, and 17 bases lay between the germline ends. Germline V lookup: CDR1 DFQATT, CDR2 SNEGSKA (reference sequence). This CDR3 has 15 amino acids. The CDR3 DNA follows: TGCAGTGCTTACATCGCGGGGGCTGCGAACACTGAAGCTTTCTTT. This codes for CSAYIAGAANTEAFF.